This TCR beta chain was recovered during a study of T cells in localized non-small cell lung cancer (dated by TCRdb to the early 2020s). Regarding the study in general: Comparing tumors with uninvolved tumor-adjacent lungs, the study looked at the T cell repertoires of approximately 240 patients with early-stage NSCLC. A mean age of approximately 70 years was recorded for the NSCLC patients, of whom 129 were male and over 100 were female. The cohort was made up of around 250 treatment-naive NSCLC patients whose localized lung tumors had been resected.

Uninvolved adjacent lung was sampled at least 2 cm away from the tumor margin, and two independent pathologists confirmed that the tissue had no atypia. At diagnosis, tumor, uninvolved tumor-adjacent lung and peripheral blood were collected and then preserved as a mix of FFPE and fresh-frozen material. What the work shows at the level of the full study, not this receptor alone: Uninvolved tumor-adjacent lung showed the highest T cell clonality, higher than tumor, which suggests more focused antigenic responses in the uninvolved tumor-adjacent lung. Because of the exploratory design, TCR variables were selected using unadjusted p-values without false-discovery rate correction. A median of approximately 57 of the top 100 tumor clones were detected in paired uninvolved adjacent lung, and some 30 of these tumor clones were also found among the top 100 clones of the paired uninvolved adjacent lung. Because multi-region sequencing of the tumors was not done, intratumor heterogeneity could not be ruled out. Higher T cell density in blood was associated with longer overall survival, whereas higher clonality in adjacent lung was associated with shorter survival.

This clone was counted only a few times. Its antigen target is currently unknown. No much larger clonotype is one base removed from it; base qualities were not supplied. The immunoSEQ Assay was used to sequence TCR beta CDR3 regions from DNA. The original methods were these. T cell density was computed as TCR beta template counts normalized to usable DNA estimated by amplifying housekeeping genes. Richness was estimated with the preseqR package, extrapolating to 400,000 templates for PBMC samples and 120,000 templates for tissue samples. Clonality was calculated as one minus Pielou's evenness. Tissue-enriched TCRs were identified by differential abundance testing using productive amino-acid clonotypes, minimum total count 5 and alpha 0.1. Repertoire overlap between compartments was quantified with the Jaccard Index and Morisita Overlap Index. GLIPH grouped TCR beta CDR3s together with public tetramer-defined viral CDR3s, and a viral motif had to include at least three viral sequences and also show V-gene enrichment. The source is immuneACCESS, and TCRdb retained only in-frame sequences with V and J called. Part of the clones is not carried over; for the studies checked, unresolved V genes explain less than half of this, and the remainder is unexplained. That table gives V, J and clone size, and the DNA gave D and trimming. The table for this sample lists roughly 1,500 clones; 26% of them were counted only once. In total, the top ten clones hold 10% of the sample.

From its cysteine to its phenylalanine, the CDR3 spans 18 amino acids. Only the CDR3 DNA stays, 54 bases, in frame from base 1. In the germline V gene, CDR1 corresponds to MNHGY and CDR2 to SAAAGT. V lost 6 bases and J lost 0 bases; the stretch between them is 21 bases long. The sequence joins TRBV6-8 to TRBJ1-3; perhaps TRBD1 is the D gene, with 5 bases matching. This TCR was sampled from a male donor older than 55 with stage II lung adenocarcinoma. Material: normal lung tissue next to the tumor, obtained before any cancer treatment. The DNA sequence reads TGTGCCAGCAGCCTAAGGGGTACAGCTACTTTCTCTGGAAACACCATATATTTT. Its translation reads: CASSLRGTATFSGNTIYF.